A single sample is the source of the 23 T cell receptor beta chains below, sequenced in a study of blood T cells in healthy people across ages. A second about 7 to 12 cycle PCR used barcoded and J-beta primers. TCRdb reanalysed the 5' RACE reads using MiXCR and keeps one entry per CDR3 protein. The table includes about 1.8 million distinct CDR3 sequences, around 48% detected once. The sample taken for sequencing was blood. The receptors here all came from a woman between 40 and 55 years old in good health.

The V call is TRBV25-1, the J call TRBJ2-5; D is tentatively TRBD1 or TRBD2 (5 bases each). The tail of the sequence fits TRBJ2-7 better, so the J call may be wrong. CDR1 MGHDK and CDR2 SYGVNS come from the germline V gene. The CDR3 covers 14 residues. For the CDR3, the DNA is TGTGCCAGCAGTTTCCCGGGATGGGGGAACGAGCAGTACTTC. The encoded protein is CASSFPGWGNEQYF.

The chain carries TRBV6-1 and TRBJ2-5; tentatively, D is TRBD1 (6 bases). The V end was cut by 2 bases, the J end by 6 bases, with 13 bases between. The CDR3 is 14 residues long. CDR1 is MNHNS and CDR2 is SASEGT in the germline V gene. The CDR3 DNA reads TGTGCCAGCAGTGAAACCAGGGGTCTGAAGACCCAGTACTTC. Residues: CASSETRGLKTQYF.

Points on this clonotype: Compared with germline, one end of the junction differs, possibly owing to a read error. V is TRBV7-6 and J is TRBJ2-5; D unresolved. CDR3 length equals 15 residues. Looked up from germline, CDR1 is SGHVS and CDR2 is FNYEAQ. CDR3 coding DNA: TGTGTCAGCAGCCCCATGCGGATAGTACAAGAGACCCAGTACTTC. This translates into CVSSPMRIVQETQYF. The whole variable domain, filled in from reference TRBV7-6 and TRBJ2-5, reads GAGVSQSPRYKVTKRGQDVALRCDPISGHVSLYWYRQALGQGPEFLTYFNYEAQQDKSGLPNDRFSAERPEGSISTLTIQRTEQRDSAMYRCVSSPMRIVQETQYFGPGTRLLVL.

The rearrangement links TRBV7-2 to TRBJ2-1; 8 bases are shared with TRBD2. Germline V gene lookup returns CDR1 SGHTA and CDR2 FQGNSA. The V gene end was trimmed by 5 bases and the J gene end by 3 bases; junction bases not matched to a gene: 6. The CDR3 is made up of 15 amino acids. The CDR3 nucleotides read TGTGCCAGCAGCGCAACGGGGGGGATCTACAATGAGCAGTTCTTC. Residues: CASSATGGIYNEQFF.

This clonotype was counted a single time. CDR3 bases: TGTGCCAGCAGCTTAGCGCATATGACAGGGTTCACAGATACGCAGTATTTT. Its translation is CASSLAHMTGFTDTQYF. This chain joins TRBV7-6 and TRBJ2-3; 7 bases match TRBD1. V was clipped by 0 bases and J by 2 bases; unmatched bases: 8. Germline V gives CDR1 SGHVS, CDR2 FNYEAQ. The CDR3 totals 17 residues.

The rearrangement joins TRBV7-9 to TRBJ1-2; D unresolved. In germline, CDR1 is SEHNR, CDR2 FQNEAQ (reference sequence). The CDR3 runs 14 residues. With 0 bases removed from V and 7 bases from J, the gap between germline ends came to 12 bases. As DNA, the CDR3 is TGTGCCAGCAGCTTAGCCCGTGGGGATCTTGGCTACACCTTC. Protein: CASSLARGDLGYTF.

This clonotype turned up a few times. The rearrangement links TRBV20-1 to TRBJ2-1; 12 bases line up with TRBD2. The CDR3 sequence is 17 residues long. Germline assignment: CDR1 DFQATT and CDR2 SNEGSKA (reference sequence). V shed 3 bases and J 4 bases; nucleotides not matched to a gene: 10. In DNA, the CDR3 is TGCAGTGCTAGTGGGCTAGCGGGGGGGCGTTTGTACAATGAGCAGTTCTTC. This sequence encodes CSASGLAGGRLYNEQFF.

This clonotype was seen more than once but under ten times. The chain uses TRBV27 and TRBJ2-7, with D perhaps matching TRBD2 (5 bases). V was trimmed by 5 bases and J by 2 bases, leaving 13 bases between them. Germline values: CDR1 MNHEY, CDR2 SMNVEV (reference sequence). The length of the CDR3 is 14 residues. DNA of the CDR3: TGTGCCAGCAGTGGGATAAGCGGAACCTACGAGCAGTACTTC. It codes for CASSGISGTYEQYF.

A few counts support this clonotype. This sequence joins TRBV20-1 and TRBJ2-3, with 8 bases identical to TRBD1. Germline CDR1 reads DFQATT; CDR2 reads SNEGSKA (reference sequence). With V trimmed by 6 bases and J by 2 bases, 7 bases remained unmatched. The CDR3 consists of 14 residues. The CDR3 DNA is TGCAGTGCCCGCCGGGACAGGCTCACAGATACGCAGTATTTT. It specifies CSARRDRLTDTQYF.

This rearrangement joins TRBV4-3 to TRBJ2-3; TRBD1 aligns across 9 bases. CDR3 length equals 15 residues. The germline V gene encodes CDR1 LGHNA and CDR2 YSLEER. V lost 3 bases and J lost 6; bases outside the gene matches: 7. CDR3 coding DNA: TGCGCCAGCAGCCAGAACAGGGGGCCGGTGGATACGCAGTATTTT. It codes for CASSQNRGPVDTQYF.

The chain recombines TRBV20-1 with TRBJ2-5; D gene uncertain. The CDR3 totals 14 residues. CDR1 and CDR2 from the germline V gene are DFQATT and SNEGSKA (reference sequence). V was cut by 1 base and J by 6 bases, with 15 bases left in between. DNA for the CDR3: TGCAGTGCTAGAGTGTCGGCTCCTTTGCAGACCCAGTACTTC. It specifies CSARVSAPLQTQYF.

This clonotype was found a few times. The chain carries TRBV20-1 and TRBJ2-3, with 8 bases fitting TRBD2. In germline, CDR1 is DFQATT, CDR2 SNEGSKA (reference sequence). The V and J ends lost 0 bases and 1 base, in that order; junction bases with no gene match: 3. The CDR3 spans 15 residues. The chain's CDR3 is CSARDGGLGTDTQYF. CDR3 nucleotides: TGCAGTGCTAGAGATGGGGGACTAGGCACAGATACGCAGTATTTT.

This clonotype was counted a few times. The chain uses TRBV6-2 or TRBV6-3 and TRBJ2-1, with 11 bases lining up with TRBD1. Germline values: CDR1 MNHEY, CDR2 SVGEGT. CDR3 size: 20 residues. Trimming cost V 5 bases and J 1 base; bases outside gene matches: 16. CDR3 sequence reads: CASSTRTGGPTEGSYNEQFF. CDR3 DNA: TGTGCCAGCAGTACGCGGACAGGGGGCCCGACTGAGGGTTCCTACAATGAGCAGTTCTTC.

This clonotype was counted a few times. The J gene is TRBJ2-5, the V gene TRBV5-1, with TRBD1 identical over 8 bases. The germline gives CDR1 SGHRS, CDR2 YFSETQ. CDR3 length: 15 residues. V lost 3 bases to trimming and J lost 3 bases; unmatched junction nucleotides: 7. The CDR3 region has the DNA TGCGCCAGCAGCTCGGGACAGGAGCCCAAAGAGACCCAGTACTTC. It codes for CASSSGQEPKETQYF.

The gene calls are TRBV3-1 and TRBJ2-5; 10 bases agree with TRBD2. Germline lookup yields CDR1 LGHDT and CDR2 YNNKEL (reference sequence). The junction had 5 bases not matched to a gene; V was cut back by 0 bases and J by 1 base. The CDR3 totals 17 residues. CDR3 amino acids: CASSQDLLAGVQETQYF. CDR3 sequence (DNA): TGTGCCAGCAGCCAAGATCTGCTAGCGGGGGTCCAAGAGACCCAGTACTTC.

On this clonotype itself: A read error may account for a junction end that differs from germline. The chain links TRBV15 to TRBJ2-3; D remains ambiguous. Germline CDR1 is LNHNV and CDR2 is YYDKDF (reference sequence). This CDR3 region has 14 residues. The CDR3 coding sequence is TGTGCCACCAGCAGAGTTGGACGCACAGATACGCGGTATTTT. Amino acid sequence: CATSRVGRTDTRYF.

The chain recombines TRBV7-9 with TRBJ1-6; D unclear. This CDR3 has 12 amino acids. V lost 6 bases and J lost 10, with 10 bases in between. From germline, CDR1 is SEHNR and CDR2 FQNEAQ (reference sequence). The CDR3 region is CASSTTFSPLHF. CDR3 in DNA: TGTGCCAGCAGTACCACATTCTCACCCCTCCACTTT.

This chain's CDR3 is CASSIPGLGDGYTF. As DNA, the CDR3 is TGTGCCAGCAGTATTCCGGGACTGGGAGATGGCTACACCTTC. The chain employs TRBV28 and TRBJ1-2, with D possibly being TRBD1 (5 bases). CDR1 MDHEN and CDR2 SYDVKM come from the germline V gene. V lost 5 bases and J 6 bases, leaving 16 bases between the germline ends. The CDR3 has 14 residues.

This chain's CDR3 is CASSFTGVGSYNEQYF. CDR3 coding DNA: TGTGCCAGCAGTTTCACAGGGGTGGGCTCCTACAATGAGCAGTACTTC. The chain recombines TRBV27 with TRBJ2-1, with TRBD1 identical over 7 bases. The DNA end favors TRBJ2-7, so the J call may be wrong. CDR1 and CDR2 from the germline V gene are MNHEY and SMNVEV (reference sequence). The CDR3 has 16 amino acids.

The chain uses TRBV10-3 and TRBJ2-5; 8 bases agree with TRBD2. Germline V lookup: CDR1 ENHRY, CDR2 SYGVKD. The CDR3 sequence is 14 residues long. V gave up 3 bases and J gave up 1 base; unmatched junction bases: 1. As DNA, the CDR3 is TGTGCCATCAGTGAAGCGGGGGCCCAAGAGACCCAGTACTTC. It encodes CAISEAGAQETQYF.

The rearrangement uses TRBV20-1 and TRBJ1-2; D perhaps matches TRBD1 (5 bases). Germline V gene lookup returns CDR1 DFQATT and CDR2 SNEGSKA (reference sequence). With 5 bases removed from V and 3 bases from J, the gap between germline ends came to 16 bases. CDR3 size: 14 residues. The CDR3 nucleotides are TGCAGTGCTGACGATAGGGGTCCCCACTATGGCTACACCTTC. This codes for CSADDRGPHYGYTF.

The rearrangement uses TRBV12-3 or TRBV12-4 and TRBJ1-2; D remains ambiguous. Trimming shortened V by 3 bases and J by 4 bases, and 9 bases separated the two germline ends. This CDR3 has 13 amino acids. The CDR3 loop is CASSFGFRYGYTF. DNA for the CDR3: TGTGCCAGCAGTTTTGGGTTCCGCTATGGCTACACCTTC.

This clonotype was recorded a few times. V and J are TRBV7-2 and TRBJ2-3; TRBD1 is a possible D gene (6 bases). Trimming shortened V by 2 bases and J by 0 bases, and 15 bases separated the two germline ends. CDR1 SGHTA and CDR2 FQGNSA come from the germline V gene. The length of the CDR3 is 17 residues. The CDR3 protein is CASSLPQGTLSTDTQYF. The CDR3 DNA is TGTGCCAGCAGCTTACCCCAGGGGACGCTAAGCACAGATACGCAGTATTTT.